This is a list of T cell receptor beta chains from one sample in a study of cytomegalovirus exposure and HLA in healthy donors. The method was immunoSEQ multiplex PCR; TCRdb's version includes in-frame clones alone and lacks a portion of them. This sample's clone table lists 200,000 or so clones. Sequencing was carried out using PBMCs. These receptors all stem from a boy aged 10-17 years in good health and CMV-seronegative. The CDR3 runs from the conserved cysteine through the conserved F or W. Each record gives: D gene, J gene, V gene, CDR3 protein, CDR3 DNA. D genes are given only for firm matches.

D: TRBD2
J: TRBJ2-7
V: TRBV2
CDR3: CASSEARAGGPSYEQYF
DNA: TGTGCCAGCAGTGAAGCGCGGGCGGGGGGGCCCTCCTACGAGCAGTACTTC

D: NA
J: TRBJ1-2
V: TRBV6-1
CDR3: CASSDSGTYGYTF
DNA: TGTGCCAGCAGTGATTCGGGAACCTATGGCTACACCTTC

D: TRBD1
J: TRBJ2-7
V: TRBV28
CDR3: CASSFGTGDEQYF
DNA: TGTGCCAGCAGTTTTGGAACAGGGGACGAGCAGTACTTC

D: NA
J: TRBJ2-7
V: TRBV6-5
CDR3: CASSQTGPSYEQYF
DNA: TGTGCCAGCAGCCAAACAGGGCCCTCCTACGAGCAGTACTTC

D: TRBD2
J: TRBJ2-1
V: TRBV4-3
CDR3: CASSQASGGAGEQFF
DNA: TGCGCCAGCAGCCAAGCTAGCGGGGGGGCGGGCGAGCAGTTCTTC

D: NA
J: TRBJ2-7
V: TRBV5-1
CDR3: CASSLGTLAGTSLTYKQYF
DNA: TGCGCCAGCAGCTTGGGTACTCTGGCGGGGACCTCTCTTACCTACAAGCAGTACTTC

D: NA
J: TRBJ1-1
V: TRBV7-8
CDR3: CASSLAEAEAFF
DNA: TGTGCCAGCAGCTTAGCGGAGGCTGAAGCTTTCTTT

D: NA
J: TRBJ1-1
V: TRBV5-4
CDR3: CASSLDARVDTEAFF
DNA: TGTGCCAGCAGCTTGGACGCGCGGGTGGACACTGAAGCTTTCTTT

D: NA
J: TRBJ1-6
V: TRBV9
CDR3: CASSTLGDLRMGSPLHF
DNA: TGTGCCAGCAGCACACTCGGGGACTTAAGGATGGGTTCACCCCTCCACTTT

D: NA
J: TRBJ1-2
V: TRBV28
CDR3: CASSFGETPYGYTF
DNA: TGTGCCAGCTCTTTCGGGGAAACCCCCTATGGCTACACCTTC

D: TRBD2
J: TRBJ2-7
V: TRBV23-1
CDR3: CASSQSCPWEGSPKQYEQYF
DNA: TGCGCCAGCAGTCAATCGTGTCCATGGGAGGGCTCACCTAAACAATACGAGCAGTACTTC

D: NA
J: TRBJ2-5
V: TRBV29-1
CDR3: CSVDTIGQGHPQETQYF
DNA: TGCAGCGTTGACACCATAGGCCAGGGCCACCCCCAAGAGACCCAGTACTTC

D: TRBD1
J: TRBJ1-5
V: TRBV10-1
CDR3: CASRPPGVDRGEQPQHF
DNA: TGCGCCAGCAGACCCCCAGGGGTGGACAGGGGAGAACAGCCCCAGCATTTT

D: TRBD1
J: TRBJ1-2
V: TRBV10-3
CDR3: CAISGGTGIDFGYTF
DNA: TGTGCCATCAGTGGGGGGACAGGGATTGATTTTGGCTACACCTTC

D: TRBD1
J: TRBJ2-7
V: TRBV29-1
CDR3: CSVYGEQGYNEQYF
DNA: TGCAGCGTGTACGGGGAACAGGGGTACAACGAGCAGTACTTC

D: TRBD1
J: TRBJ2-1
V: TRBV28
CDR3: CATLPLRGPYNEQFF
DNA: TGTGCCACTCTGCCCCTCAGGGGGCCTTACAATGAGCAGTTCTTC

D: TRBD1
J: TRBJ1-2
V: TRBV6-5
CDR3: CASSRGTGIGYTF
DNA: TGTGCCAGCAGCCGCGGGACAGGGATCGGCTACACCTTC

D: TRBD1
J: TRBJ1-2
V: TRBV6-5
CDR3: CASTLGQGLTYGYTF
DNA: TGTGCCAGCACGTTGGGACAGGGTCTTACCTATGGCTACACCTTC

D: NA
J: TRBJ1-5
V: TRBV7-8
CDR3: CASSLFERKEGQPQHF
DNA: TGTGCCAGCAGCTTATTCGAGCGGAAAGAGGGACAGCCCCAGCATTTT

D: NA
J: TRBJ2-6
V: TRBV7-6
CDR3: CASSPTLGASSGANVLTF
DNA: TGTGCCAGCAGCCCGACTTTGGGGGCGAGCTCTGGGGCCAACGTCCTGACTTTC

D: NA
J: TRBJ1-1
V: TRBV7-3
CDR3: CASSRDTRNTEAFF
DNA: TGTGCCAGCAGCCGGGACACACGGAACACTGAAGCTTTCTTT

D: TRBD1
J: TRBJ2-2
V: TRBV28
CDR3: CASSLTGAHSTGELFF
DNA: TGTGCCAGCAGTCTAACAGGGGCCCATAGCACCGGGGAGCTGTTTTTT

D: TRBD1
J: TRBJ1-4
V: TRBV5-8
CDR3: CASSLEIRGNEKLFF
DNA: TGTGCCAGCAGCTTGGAGATCAGGGGGAACGAAAAACTGTTTTTT

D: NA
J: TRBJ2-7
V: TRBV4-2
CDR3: CASSRQGNEQYF
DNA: TGTGCCAGCAGCCGGCAGGGAAACGAGCAGTACTTC

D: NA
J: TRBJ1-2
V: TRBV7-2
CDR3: CASSLGARGEGCYF
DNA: TGTGCCAGCAGCTTAGGGGCGAGGGGGGAGGGATGCTACTTC

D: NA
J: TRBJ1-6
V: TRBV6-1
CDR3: CASSARGFYNSPLHF
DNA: TGTGCCAGCAGTGCCAGGGGTTTCTATAATTCACCCCTCCACTTT

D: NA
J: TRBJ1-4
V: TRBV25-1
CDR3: CASSDGVDSEKLFF
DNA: TGTGCCAGCAGTGATGGTGTTGATAGTGAAAAACTGTTTTTT

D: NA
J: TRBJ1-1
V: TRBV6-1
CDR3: CASRSEGKNTEAFF
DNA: TGTGCCAGCCGGAGTGAGGGTAAAAACACTGAAGCTTTCTTT

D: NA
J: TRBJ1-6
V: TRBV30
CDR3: CGFERGYNSPLHF
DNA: TGTGGTTTTGAGCGGGGGTATAATTCACCCCTCCACTTT

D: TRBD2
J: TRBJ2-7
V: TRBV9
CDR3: CASSVEAGGLGEQYF
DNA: TGTGCCAGCAGCGTAGAGGCGGGGGGGCTAGGCGAGCAGTACTTC

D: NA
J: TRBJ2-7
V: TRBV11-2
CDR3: CASSLGALGLHEQYF
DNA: TGTGCCAGCAGCTTAGGTGCACTAGGGCTCCACGAGCAGTACTTC